This TCR beta chain was sequenced during a study of control samples from healthy donors and cancer patients. V lost 2 bases to trimming and J lost 11 bases, with 10 bases between them. The CDR3 has 13 residues. Germline lookup yields CDR1 SGHNT and CDR2 YENEEA. Method: immunoSEQ multiplex PCR; TCRdb's copy keeps in-frame clones and lacks some. The profile shows around 48,000 clones, over 90% of them singletons. The TCR sequence derives from a woman in her forties or fifties with head and neck cancer. The source material was PBMCs. The chain uses TRBV11-3 and TRBJ2-6, with D unresolved. The CDR3 loop reads CASSLRHQDVLTF. As DNA, the CDR3 is TGTGCCAGCAGCTTAAGACACCAAGACGTCCTGACTTTC.